The 17 T cell receptor beta chains in this list originate from one sample, sequenced in a study of shared clonotypes between healthy human individuals. Repertoires were generated with immunoSEQ multiplex PCR, while TCRdb's copy carries only in-frame clones and drops some. The sample consists of roughly 2.2 million clones, roughly 92% of them appearing once. Sequenced: naive CD4+ T cells from PBMCs. Subset reported: CD45RA+ positively selected. The source of these receptors is a man aged 18-30 years in good health. Some clones in this sample may be carry-over from other donors' samples.

This clone was observed a single time. The rearrangement uses TRBV27 and TRBJ2-1; 9 bases match TRBD2. This CDR3 spans 16 amino acids. Germline assignment: CDR1 MNHEY and CDR2 SMNVEV (reference sequence). Unmatched junction bases numbered 8, after V lost 1 base and J lost 7 bases. The DNA of the CDR3 is TGTGCCAGCAGTTTATATGCGGCTAGCGGGATGAATGAGCAGTTCTTC. The encoded protein is CASSLYAASGMNEQFF.

This clone was observed a few times. The sample holds other DNA sequences that translate to the same CDR3. The chain employs TRBV19 and TRBJ2-6; D possibly matches TRBD1 or TRBD2 (5 bases each). Trimming left V 3 bases short and J 0 bases short, with 6 bases between. The germline gives CDR1 LNHDA, CDR2 SQIVND (reference sequence). The CDR3 sequence is 15 residues long. The CDR3 coding sequence is TGTGCCAGTAGTATTGGGGGCTCTGGGGCCAACGTCCTGACTTTC. Translating gives CASSIGGSGANVLTF.

The chain couples TRBV5-4 to TRBJ1-1, with D perhaps TRBD1 (5 bases). V lost 4 bases, J lost 4 bases, and 17 bases lay in between. The germline V gene has CDR1 SGHNT and CDR2 YYREEE (reference sequence). CDR3 size: 15 residues. The CDR3 reads CASSPTGGIATEAFF. Written as DNA, the CDR3 is TGTGCCAGCAGCCCGACCGGGGGAATTGCCACTGAAGCTTTCTTT.

This rearrangement joins TRBV18 to TRBJ2-7; D unclear. CDR1 KGHSH and CDR2 LQKENI come from the germline V gene. The CDR3 length is 13 residues. The V end was cut by 2 bases, the J end by 6 bases, with 11 bases between. In DNA form, the CDR3 reads TGTGCCAGCTCACCAACAACCCTGACCGAGCAGTACTTC. Residues: CASSPTTLTEQYF.

Remarks on this clone: One end of the junction does not line up with germline, which may come from a read error. V and J are TRBV5-5 and TRBJ1-5; tentatively, D is TRBD1 (5 bases). The CDR3 sequence is 13 residues long. Germline V gene lookup returns CDR1 SGHKS and CDR2 YYEKEE (reference sequence). DNA of the CDR3: TGTGCCAGCAGCTTGGGGGACGATATGCCGATTGCTTTT. This gives the protein CASSLGDDMPIAF.

Comments on this clone: Other DNA sequences in the sample encode the same CDR3. The V call is TRBV30, the J call TRBJ1-2; D gene uncertain. Germline assignment: CDR1 GTSNPN and CDR2 SVGIG (reference sequence). CDR3 length equals 12 residues. The V and J ends lost 2 bases and 5 bases respectively, with 9 bases between them. The CDR3 region has the DNA TGTGCCTGGAGTTCCGGACGTTATGGCTACACCTTC. Protein product: CAWSSGRYGYTF.

The rearrangement links TRBV18 to TRBJ2-7; a weak D match, TRBD1 (5 bases). The CDR3 is 13 amino acids. Trimming shortened V by 3 bases and J by 4 bases, and 10 bases separated the two germline ends. Germline CDR1 and CDR2: KGHSH and LQKENI. As DNA, the CDR3 is TGTGCCAGCTCACCCGACCAGGGTTACGAGCAGTACTTC. It yields the protein CASSPDQGYEQYF.

The CDR3 region is CASRAGGGHNEQFF. CDR3 in DNA: TGTGCCAGCAGAGCGGGGGGTGGCCACAATGAGCAGTTCTTC. This chain connects TRBV2 to TRBJ2-1, with 9 bases lining up with TRBD2. The CDR3 is 14 residues long. With V trimmed by 6 bases and J by 5 bases, 5 bases remained unmatched. Germline V CDR1 and CDR2: SNHLY, FYNNEI.

This chain joins TRBV30 and TRBJ2-1, with 11 bases fitting TRBD2. V trimming: 8 bases; J trimming: 10 bases; junction bases outside the gene matches: 10. The CDR3 covers 13 residues. From germline, CDR1 is GTSNPN and CDR2 SVGIG (reference sequence). CDR3 in amino acids: CAGTGLAGEEQFF. CDR3 coding DNA: TGTGCCGGAACCGGACTAGCGGGCGAGGAGCAGTTCTTC. Together with reference TRBV30 and TRBJ2-1, the CDR3 gives the full variable domain: SQTIHQWPATLVQPVGSPLSLECTVEGTSNPNLYWYRQAAGRGLQLLFYSVGIGQISSEVPQNLSASRPQDRQFILSSKKLLLSDSGFYLCAGTGLAGEEQFFGPGTRLTVL.

This sequence joins TRBV5-8 and TRBJ1-1; weak D call: TRBD1 (5 bases). Per germline, CDR1 SGHTS and CDR2 YDEGEE. This CDR3 region has 14 residues. The ends were cut back, 3 bases at V and 3 bases at J, with 12 bases in the middle. Here the CDR3 reads CASSWGRWDTEAFF. DNA of the CDR3: TGTGCCAGCAGCTGGGGACGGTGGGACACTGAAGCTTTCTTT.

This clone appeared once. The CDR3 sequence is CASSQGQAKGSRNNEQFF. The CDR3 region has the DNA TGCGCCAGCAGCCAAGGACAGGCGAAGGGTTCCAGGAACAATGAGCAGTTCTTC. The chain has TRBV4-1 and TRBJ2-1; possible D gene TRBD1, 6 bases. V dropped 1 base and J dropped 5 bases, with 21 bases sitting between them. Germline CDR1 reads MGHRA; CDR2 reads YSYEKL. The CDR3 is made up of 18 amino acids.

The chain has TRBV18 and TRBJ2-1; 10 bases line up with TRBD1. The CDR3 has 16 amino acids. Losses at the gene ends were 6 bases for V and 9 bases for J; bases not matched to a gene: 14. In germline, CDR1 is KGHSH, CDR2 LQKENI. The CDR3 DNA sequence: TGTGCCAGCTCGCCAACCGGACAGGGGGGGTCAGGTGAGCAGTTCTTC. As protein: CASSPTGQGGSGEQFF. Complete variable domain (other parts from reference TRBV18 and TRBJ2-1): NAGVMQNPRHLVRRRGQEARLRCSPMKGHSHVYWYRQLPEEGLKFMVYLQKENIIDESGMPKERFSAEFPKEGPSILRIQQVVRGDSAAYFCASSPTGQGGSGEQFFGPGTRLTVL.

The CDR3 region is CASSLPGTDLLDEQFF. The CDR3 nucleotides are TGTGCCAGCAGCTTACCCGGGACAGATCTACTTGATGAGCAGTTCTTC. This rearrangement joins TRBV7-3 to TRBJ2-1, with 7 bases identical to TRBD1. This CDR3 comprises 16 residues. V trimming: 2 bases; J trimming: 8 bases; junction bases outside the gene matches: 12. The germline gives CDR1 SGHTA, CDR2 FQGTGA. Full variable domain (missing parts from reference TRBV7-3 and TRBJ2-1): GAGVSQTPSNKVTEKGKYVELRCDPISGHTALYWYRQSLGQGPEFLIYFQGTGAADDSGLPNDRFFAVRPEGSVSTLKIQRTERGDSAVYLCASSLPGTDLLDEQFFGPGTRLTVL.

Concerning this clone itself: The junction differs from germline at one of its ends, possibly a read error. The CDR3 DNA reads as TGCGCCAGCAGCGTGACCGCGAACACCGGGGAGCTGCTTTTT. Protein sequence: CASSVTANTGELLF. V usage is TRBV4-3 and J usage is TRBJ2-2, with a weak D call TRBD2 (5 bases). Germline V gene lookup returns CDR1 LGHNA and CDR2 YSLEER. The CDR3 has 14 amino acids.

The chain combines TRBV5-4 with TRBJ2-7; 8 bases align to TRBD2. The CDR3 has 14 residues. Trimming took 4 bases from V and 6 from J; bases not matched to a gene: 9. The germline gives CDR1 SGHNT, CDR2 YYREEE (reference sequence). As DNA, the CDR3 is TGTGCCAGCAGCCCCAGCGGGAGTTCCGCCGAGCAGTACTTC. This codes for CASSPSGSSAEQYF.

The chain employs TRBV6-1 and TRBJ1-4, with 9 nucleotides matching TRBD1. V trimming: 3 bases; J trimming: 10 bases; junction bases outside the gene matches: 6. The CDR3 is 14 amino acids. Germline V gives CDR1 MNHNS, CDR2 SASEGT. CDR3 region: CASSERQGGGKLFF. The CDR3 DNA reads as TGTGCCAGCAGTGAGAGACAGGGGGGGGGAAAACTGTTTTTT.

This chain joins TRBV6-5 and TRBJ1-4; perhaps TRBD1 as D (5 bases). V gave up 10 bases and J gave up 8 bases, with 20 bases separating them. The CDR3 has 14 residues. Germline-derived CDR1 and CDR2 are MNHEY and SVGAGI. CDR3 nucleotide sequence: TGTGCCACCACCGGCCGAAGGGGTGGGGAAAAACTGTTTTTT. Its translation: CATTGRRGGEKLFF.